Below are 29 T cell receptor beta chains sequenced from a single sample in a study of neurological immune-mediated disorders. MiXCR, applied by TCRdb to the 5' RACE reads, yields one record per CDR3 protein. The data contain tens of thousands of distinct CDR3 sequences, 4% of them seen just once; the ten biggest clones take up roughly 1.9%. Sequences were obtained from CD4+ T cells from blood. These TCRs come from a woman in her forties with multiple sclerosis.

This clonotype appeared many times. The chain employs TRBV5-1 and TRBJ1-2; D unclear. The CDR3 sequence is 15 residues long. From germline, CDR1 is SGHRS and CDR2 YFSETQ. Trimming shortened V by 1 base and J by 2 bases, and 12 bases separated the two germline ends. For the CDR3, the DNA is TGCGCCAGCAGCTTGATTGGACTTCGGAACTATGGCTACACCTTC. It encodes CASSLIGLRNYGYTF.

This clonotype was detected ten times or more. CDR3 loop: CASSSSTSSGANVLTF. The CDR3 nucleotides are TGCGCCAGCAGCTCCTCGACCTCCTCTGGGGCCAACGTCCTGACTTTC. The chain joins TRBV5-1 to TRBJ2-6, with D unresolved. Germline-derived CDR1 and CDR2 are SGHRS and YFSETQ. The CDR3 length is 16 residues. V was pared by 3 bases and J by 0 bases, with 10 bases between. Full variable domain (missing parts from reference TRBV5-1 and TRBJ2-6): KAGVTQTPRYLIKTRGQQVTLSCSPISGHRSVSWYQQTPGQGLQFLFEYFSETQRNKGNFPGRFSGRQFSNSRSEMNVSTLELGDSALYLCASSSSTSSGANVLTFGAGSRLTVL.

This clonotype was seen ten or more times. The chain employs TRBV5-1 and TRBJ2-3; 7 nucleotides agree with TRBD1. V dropped 0 bases and J dropped 4; count of bases not matched to a gene: 5. From germline, CDR1 is SGHRS and CDR2 YFSETQ. The CDR3 spans 15 residues. The CDR3 DNA is TGCGCCAGCAGCTTGGACAGGGGTGGGGCAGATACGCAGTATTTT. This gives the protein CASSLDRGGADTQYF.

This clonotype was recorded many times. V and J are TRBV7-8 and TRBJ1-1; possible D gene TRBD1, 5 bases. Per the germline V gene, CDR1 is SGHVS and CDR2 is FQNEAQ. This CDR3 contains 14 residues. V was trimmed by 3 bases and J by 3 bases, leaving 11 bases between them. The CDR3 bases are TGTGCCAGCAGCTTTGTGAGGGGTGACACTGAAGCTTTCTTT. Residues: CASSFVRGDTEAFF.

In this sample, this clonotype turned up many times. The CDR3 DNA is TGCGCCAGCAGCTTGGCGCCCCAGGACGTAGATACGCAGTATTTT. This codes for CASSLAPQDVDTQYF. The V gene is TRBV5-1, the J gene TRBJ2-3; no clear D gene. Trimming removed 0 bases from V and 5 bases from J, with 13 bases in between. The CDR3 runs 15 residues. Germline V lookup: CDR1 SGHRS, CDR2 YFSETQ.

This clonotype appeared many times. V gene TRBV20-1 combines with J gene TRBJ2-7; TRBD1 matches at 7 bases. Germline loops: CDR1 DFQATT, CDR2 SNEGSKA (reference sequence). The ends lost 5 bases at V and 3 bases at J; junction bases unmatched: 13. This CDR3 comprises 15 residues. The CDR3 region has the DNA TGCAGTGCTCTTAACCCGACAGGGACCAACTACGAGCAGTACTTC. Translating gives CSALNPTGTNYEQYF.

The table lists this clonotype with many counts. The V gene is TRBV5-1, the J gene TRBJ1-1; tentative D call: TRBD1 (6 bases). Trimming removed 6 bases from V and 0 bases from J, with 12 bases in between. The germline CDR1 and CDR2 sequences are SGHRS and YFSETQ. The CDR3 extends over 14 amino acids. CDR3 sequence reads: CASNRQELNTEAFF. CDR3 in DNA: TGCGCCAGCAACCGACAGGAGCTGAACACTGAAGCTTTCTTT.

Ten or more counts support this clonotype. J is TRBJ2-7 and V is TRBV25-1; tentative D call: TRBD1 (5 bases). V shed 0 bases and J shed 2 bases, with 8 bases lying between them. Per germline, CDR1 MGHDK and CDR2 SYGVNS. The length of the CDR3 is 14 residues. The CDR3 DNA sequence: TGTGCCAGCAGTGAATATCTAGGGGCCTACGAGCAGTACTTC. Residues: CASSEYLGAYEQYF.

This clonotype was counted at least ten times. This chain links TRBV6-6 with TRBJ1-1; D gene uncertain. Germline loops: CDR1 MNHNY, CDR2 SVGAGI (reference sequence). The CDR3 is 14 residues long. The germline V and J ends were trimmed by 2 bases and 1 base, with 8 bases remaining between them. CDR3 loop: CASSYGQRNTEAFF. CDR3 bases: TGTGCCAGCAGTTACGGGCAGAGGAACACTGAAGCTTTCTTT.

This clonotype was observed many times. V is TRBV5-1 and J is TRBJ2-5; 9 bases fit TRBD2. V dropped 3 bases and J dropped 0; count of bases not matched to a gene: 9. CDR1 and CDR2 (germline): SGHRS, YFSETQ. CDR3 length: 17 residues. Written as DNA, the CDR3 is TGCGCCAGCAGCTCGGGGTCCCTAGCGGGGTACCAAGAGACCCAGTACTTC. Protein sequence: CASSSGSLAGYQETQYF.

This clonotype occurred many times. The J gene is TRBJ2-1, the V gene TRBV7-9; D remains unclear. This CDR3 spans 14 amino acids. Germline CDR1 is SEHNR and CDR2 is FQNEAQ (reference sequence). Trimming pared 3 bases from V and 7 bases from J, leaving 13 bases between. CDR3 residues: CASSFMVSRNEQFF. The CDR3 DNA is TGTGCCAGCAGCTTTATGGTTTCCAGGAATGAGCAGTTCTTC.

The table lists this clonotype with many counts. The rearrangement joins TRBV18 to TRBJ1-1; TRBD1 agrees at 8 bases. This CDR3 region has 17 residues. Trimming cost V 5 bases and J 1 base; bases outside gene matches: 12. The germline gives CDR1 KGHSH, CDR2 LQKENI. In DNA, the CDR3 is TGTGCCAGCTCAAGCACCAGGGGGCCTCTTTCGAACACTGAAGCTTTCTTT. Translating gives CASSSTRGPLSNTEAFF.

Ten or more counts support this clonotype. The chain is built from TRBV5-1 and TRBJ2-3, with D possibly matching TRBD1 (6 bases). The CDR3 is 16 amino acids. V was clipped by 1 base and J by 1 base, with 13 bases between them. Germline V gives CDR1 SGHRS, CDR2 YFSETQ. The CDR3 reads CASSLLGAWGTDTQYF. The CDR3 DNA reads TGCGCCAGCAGCTTGCTGGGGGCTTGGGGCACAGATACGCAGTATTTT.

This clonotype has more than one count but fewer than ten. The CDR3 here is CASSTGTLILYEQYF. CDR3 DNA: TGCGCCAGCAGCACCGGGACTCTCATTCTCTACGAGCAGTACTTC. The genes are TRBV5-1 and TRBJ2-7, with a tentative D call TRBD2 (6 bases). Germline V gene sequence: CDR1 SGHRS, CDR2 YFSETQ. Trimming shortened V by 4 bases and J by 3 bases, and 17 bases separated the two germline ends. CDR3 length: 15 residues.

The table lists this clonotype with many counts. V and J are TRBV20-1 and TRBJ2-3; 8 nucleotides match TRBD2. The CDR3 consists of 16 residues. Germline V gene lookup returns CDR1 DFQATT and CDR2 SNEGSKA (reference sequence). The V and J ends lost 1 base and 1 base, in that order; junction bases with no gene match: 7. The chain's CDR3 is CSARVSAGVRTDTQYF. CDR3 sequence (DNA): TGCAGTGCTAGAGTTTCAGCGGGGGTCCGCACAGATACGCAGTATTTT.

In its sample, this clonotype was seen many times. V gene TRBV4-1 combines with J gene TRBJ2-2; TRBD1 or TRBD2 may be the D gene (5 bases each). The length of the CDR3 is 13 residues. Trimming cost V 2 bases and J 7 bases, with 8 bases left between them. CDR1 is MGHRA, CDR2 YSYEKL, per germline. CDR3: CASSQRGVGELFF. In DNA, the CDR3 is TGCGCCAGCAGCCAACGAGGGGTCGGGGAGCTGTTTTTT.

Note on this clonotype: A much larger clone is a single base away; this may be a read error. The chain links TRBV5-1 to TRBJ1-4, with D tentatively TRBD1 (5 bases). The CDR3 runs 14 residues. From germline, CDR1 is SGHRS and CDR2 YFSETQ. The CDR3: CTSSLGATNEKLFF. The CDR3 DNA is TGCACCAGCAGTTTGGGGGCAACTAATGAAAAACTGTTTTTT.

This clonotype was picked up many times. The chain uses TRBV5-1 and TRBJ1-2, with D perhaps matching TRBD1 (5 bases). The V gene lost 0 bases and the J gene lost 4 bases, with 13 bases spanning the gap. The V gene's germline CDR1 is SGHRS and CDR2 YFSETQ. The CDR3 has 15 amino acids. CDR3 DNA sequence: TGCGCCAGCAGCTTGGGACAGAAAGGAGGCTATGGCTACACCTTC. It encodes CASSLGQKGGYGYTF.

This clonotype was seen only a few times. The chain joins TRBV19 to TRBJ1-5; TRBD1 matches at 9 bases. The CDR3 contains 15 residues. The trim removed 7 bases at V and 5 bases at J, leaving 9 bases unmatched. Germline V gene lookup returns CDR1 LNHDA and CDR2 SQIVND (reference sequence). The CDR3 is CASIPGQGSDQPQHF. The CDR3 region has the DNA TGTGCCAGTATTCCGGGACAGGGATCGGATCAGCCCCAGCATTTT.

This clonotype was seen repeatedly, ten times or more. The chain couples TRBV5-1 to TRBJ2-4; no reliable D call. The CDR3 runs to 14 residues. The V gene's germline CDR1 is SGHRS and CDR2 YFSETQ. V lost 6 bases to trimming and J lost 0 bases, with 10 bases between them. For the CDR3, the DNA is TGCGCCAGCAAACCGGGTTTAGCCAAAAACATTCAGTACTTC. It specifies CASKPGLAKNIQYF.

Ten or more counts support this clonotype. The chain couples TRBV9 to TRBJ2-3; D may correspond to TRBD1 or TRBD2 (5 bases each). The germline V and J ends were trimmed by 7 bases and 4 bases, with 13 bases remaining between them. The CDR3 runs 13 residues. CDR1 SGDLS and CDR2 YYNGEE come from the germline V gene. In nucleotides, the CDR3 is TGTGCCAGCGGAGAGGGGATGGCAGATACGCAGTATTTT. Translation gives CASGEGMADTQYF.

This clonotype was seen ten or more times. The V call is TRBV11-2, the J call TRBJ1-1; D is undetermined. The germline V gene has CDR1 SGHAT and CDR2 FQNNGV. The V and J ends lost 5 bases and 10 bases respectively, with 17 bases between them. This CDR3 has 13 residues. CDR3 nucleotide sequence: TGTGCCAGCAGCCCGACGGGTAGCAGATCAGCTTTCTTT. Amino acids: CASSPTGSRSAFF.

Ten or more counts support this clonotype. This chain connects TRBV14 to TRBJ2-5; unclear D gene. V lost 4 bases, J lost 5 bases, and 20 bases lay in between. The germline V gene has CDR1 SGHDN and CDR2 FVKESK. This CDR3 has 16 amino acids. The CDR3 DNA reads TGTGCCAGCAGCCCGAAATCGGCAGCATTTTGGGAGACCCAGTACTTC. It translates to CASSPKSAAFWETQYF.

This clonotype was seen ten or more times. As DNA, the CDR3 is TGCAGTGCTAGAGAGGTCACAACTAATGAAAAACTGTTTTTT. It specifies CSAREVTTNEKLFF. The chain has TRBV20-1 and TRBJ1-4; no clear D. The germline V and J ends were trimmed by 0 bases and 0 bases, with 5 bases remaining between them. Germline V gene lookup returns CDR1 DFQATT and CDR2 SNEGSKA (reference sequence). The CDR3 contains 14 residues.

This clonotype was seen only a few times. A much larger clone is a single base away; this may be a read error. The chain employs TRBV4-1 and TRBJ1-2; D is possibly TRBD1 (6 bases). The CDR3 consists of 15 residues. Trimming cost V 10 bases and J 7 bases, with 25 bases left between them. CDR1 is MGHRA and CDR2 is YSYEKL in the germline V gene. DNA of the CDR3: TGCGCCAACAGAAAAATAAGGGGGAGGGATGGTGGCTACACCTTC. It codes for CANRKIRGRDGGYTF.

Ten or more counts support this clonotype. The rearrangement links TRBV28 to TRBJ2-1; TRBD1 aligns across 9 bases. V lost 7 bases, J lost 5 bases, and 6 bases stayed unmatched. Germline CDR1 and CDR2: MDHEN and SYDVKM. There are 14 residues in the CDR3. CDR3 bases: TGTGCCAGCACCCGGACAGGGGCCCACAATGAGCAGTTCTTC. Translating gives CASTRTGAHNEQFF.

This clonotype has at least ten counts. This sequence joins TRBV27 and TRBJ2-1; 10 bases align to TRBD1. Germline loops: CDR1 MNHEY, CDR2 SMNVEV (reference sequence). The ends lost 5 bases at V and 12 bases at J; junction bases unmatched: 13. This CDR3 has 15 amino acids. The CDR3 DNA is TGTGCCAGCAGTCCCCGGGGACAGGGGTTGGGTGGGCAGTTCTTC. The encoded protein is CASSPRGQGLGGQFF.

This clonotype was seen many times. At one end the junction does not follow the germline gene, possibly because of a read error. The chain carries TRBV10-3 and TRBJ2-3; unclear D gene. Germline V gene lookup returns CDR1 ENHRY and CDR2 SYGVKD. CDR3 length: 11 residues. The CDR3 is CVISVTDTQYF. The CDR3 region has the DNA TGTGTCATCAGTGTCACAGATACGCAGTATTTT.

There are many counts of this clonotype. The chain carries TRBV7-8 and TRBJ2-3, with D possibly TRBD1 on 6 matching bases. CDR3 length: 14 amino acids. Trimming removed 4 bases from V and 1 base from J, with 9 bases in between. Germline V gives CDR1 SGHVS, CDR2 FQNEAQ. The DNA of the CDR3 is TGTGCCAGCAGCTACAGGGAAGGCACAGATACGCAGTATTTT. This encodes CASSYREGTDTQYF.